The entry that follows covers one TCR beta chain sequence. What it binds is unknown. Time point defined: blood at routine non-recurrence follow-up after resection. Extraction of whole RNA from tumor, nontumor lung or frozen PBMC preceded unsorted sequencing. This sample stems from a study of spatial heterogeneity in lung cancer. Study as a whole: Available PBMC from follow-up, collected a median of about two years after resection, underwent sequencing. The study consistently detected more beta-chain than alpha-chain sequences.

Study outcomes and limitations: Whereas they appeared in blood less at follow-up, ubiquitous expanded tumor TCRs appeared there more at resection.

TCRdb independently ran MiXCR on the 5' RACE reads; one entry per CDR3 protein. The repertoire holds tens of thousands of distinct CDR3 sequences, with about 12% as singletons. The clonotype was recovered from a male donor with early-stage non-small cell lung cancer. The material sequenced was PBMCs, taken at follow-up.

The CDR3 protein is CASSLGLSPLHF. The CDR3 DNA reads as TGTGCCAGCAGTTTAGGGCTATCCCCCCTCCACTTT. The rearrangement joins TRBV28 to TRBJ1-6, with unresolved D. Germline V CDR1 and CDR2: MDHEN, SYDVKM. The V end lost 2 bases, the J end lost 13 bases, and 9 bases lay between the germline ends. The CDR3 is made up of 12 amino acids.